These 19 T cell receptor beta chains originate from one sample sequenced in a study of blood T cell repertoires in COVID-19. Method: immunoSEQ multiplex PCR; TCRdb's copy keeps in-frame clones and lacks some. The sample includes around 300,000 clones, about nine tenths of them seen just once. The sequenced sample consisted of peripheral blood. All receptors derive from a man aged 18 to 35 with active or convalescent COVID-19.

In its sample, this clone was seen a few times. This chain links TRBV28 with TRBJ1-5; 9 bases map to TRBD1. Germline loops: CDR1 MDHEN, CDR2 SYDVKM. Trimming removed 7 bases from V and 0 bases from J; junction bases left unmatched: 16. The CDR3 is 19 amino acids. CDR3 sequence (DNA): TGTGCCAGCAACCCAGACCTGGGACAGGGCCCTTATAGCAATCAGCCCCAGCATTTT. Translating it yields CASNPDLGQGPYSNQPQHF. Together with reference TRBV28 and TRBJ1-5, the CDR3 gives the full variable domain: DVKVTQSSRYLVKRTGEKVFLECVQDMDHENMFWYRQDPGLGLRLIYFSYDVKMKEKGDIPEGYSVSREKKERFSLILESASTNQTSMYLCASNPDLGQGPYSNQPQHFGDGTRLSIL.

The rearrangement links TRBV21-1 to TRBJ2-2; the DNA was not used to check the table's D call, TRBD2. TRBV21-1 constitutes a pseudogene. The length of the CDR3 is 19 residues. This CDR3 is CASSKVAGPPPVNTGELFF. As DNA, the CDR3 is TGTGCCAGCAGCAAAGTAGCGGGACCCCCCCCTGTTAACACCGGGGAGCTGTTTTTT.

This chain links TRBV9 with TRBJ1-1; a possible D gene is TRBD1 (5 bases). CDR3 length equals 15 residues. With 2 bases removed from V and 3 bases from J, the gap between germline ends came to 14 bases. The germline V gene encodes CDR1 SGDLS and CDR2 YYNGEE. CDR3 DNA: TGTGCCAGCAGCGTCGGTGGAGGGGTGGACACTGAAGCTTTCTTT. Amino acids: CASSVGGGVDTEAFF.

The chain carries TRBV6-2 or TRBV6-3 and TRBJ2-3, with a weak D call TRBD1 (5 bases). Germline values: CDR1 MNHEY, CDR2 SVGEGT. The CDR3 runs 16 residues. Trimming stripped 2 bases from V and 0 bases from J, with 12 bases between. In nucleotides, the CDR3 is TGTGCCAGCAGTTACGGAAGGGGTTCCAGCACAGATACGCAGTATTTT. Its protein product is CASSYGRGSSTDTQYF.

As DNA, the CDR3 is TGTGCCAGCAGCTTGTTGGCTAGCGGGGGCGGAAGCACAGATACGCAGTATTTT. Residues: CASSLLASGGGSTDTQYF. The V gene is TRBV7-2, the J gene TRBJ2-3, with 10 bases matching TRBD2. CDR3 length: 18 amino acids. The V and J ends lost 3 bases and 0 bases, in that order; junction bases with no gene match: 9. The germline V gene encodes CDR1 SGHTA and CDR2 FQGNSA. Full variable domain (rest looked up from reference TRBV7-2 and TRBJ2-3): GAGVSQSPSNKVTEKGKDVELRCDPISGHTALYWYRQSLGQGLEFLIYFQGNSAPDKSGLPSDRFSAERTGGSVSTLTIQRTQQEDSAVYLCASSLLASGGGSTDTQYFGPGTRLTVL.

V gene TRBV2 combines with J gene TRBJ1-3, with D uncertain. Looked up from germline, CDR1 is SNHLY and CDR2 is FYNNEI. The CDR3 consists of 16 residues. V was shortened by 5 bases and J by 0 bases, with 14 bases between the two germline ends. The CDR3 spells CASSSESSTSGNTIYF. CDR3 in DNA: TGTGCCAGCAGTTCCGAGAGCTCTACCTCTGGAAACACCATATATTTT. Variable domain in full (rest from reference TRBV2 and TRBJ1-3): EPEVTQTPSHQVTQMGQEVILRCVPISNHLYFYWYRQILGQKVEFLVSFYNNEISEKSEIFDDQFSVERPDGSNFTLKIRSTKLEDSAMYFCASSSESSTSGNTIYFGEGSWLTVV.

V and J are TRBV27 and TRBJ1-1, with D unresolved. With 3 bases removed from V and 2 bases from J, the gap between germline ends came to 7 bases. The CDR3 spans 13 residues. From germline, CDR1 is MNHEY and CDR2 SMNVEV (reference sequence). This CDR3 reads CASSLGSNTEAFF. In DNA, the CDR3 is TGTGCCAGCAGTTTGGGCAGCAACACTGAAGCTTTCTTT.

This clone has only a few counts. The J gene is TRBJ1-1, the V gene TRBV3-1 (or the pseudogene TRBV3-2); weak D call: TRBD1 (6 bases). Germline V lookup: CDR1 LGHDT, CDR2 YNNKEL (reference sequence). The V end lost 2 bases, the J end lost 6 bases, and 13 bases lay between the germline ends. The CDR3 length is 14 residues. The DNA for the CDR3 is TGTGCCAGCAGCCAACGGGGGGCGAGGGCTGAAGCTTTCTTT. Its protein is CASSQRGARAEAFF.

This rearrangement joins TRBV7-9 to TRBJ1-1; TRBD1 might be the D (5 bases). CDR1 is SEHNR and CDR2 is FQNEAQ in the germline V gene (reference sequence). The V and J ends lost 5 bases and 0 bases respectively, with 19 bases between them. This CDR3 has 17 residues. DNA for the CDR3: TGTGCCAGCAGCCTGCCTCTTGGGGGGAGTGTGAACACTGAAGCTTTCTTT. As protein: CASSLPLGGSVNTEAFF.

The genes are TRBV7-2 and TRBJ2-5; possible D gene TRBD2, 6 bases. Germline CDR1 is SGHTA and CDR2 is FQGNSA. Trimming removed 0 bases at V and 2 bases at J, with 7 bases between. CDR3 length: 14 residues. The CDR3 DNA sequence: TGTGCCAGCAGCTTAGCGGGGGGTCAAGAGACCCAGTACTTC. It encodes CASSLAGGQETQYF.

The chain is built from TRBV13 and TRBJ2-1, with 11 bases identical to TRBD2. Trimming removed 4 bases from V and 4 bases from J; junction bases left unmatched: 3. This CDR3 comprises 15 residues. Germline lookup yields CDR1 PRHDT and CDR2 FYEKMQ (reference sequence). CDR3 in amino acids: CASSSLAGGYNEQFF. As DNA, the CDR3 is TGTGCCAGCAGCTCTTTAGCGGGGGGGTACAATGAGCAGTTCTTC.

The sample holds many counts of this clone. J is TRBJ2-1 and V is TRBV7-2; 8 positions agree with TRBD2. This CDR3 is 15 amino acids long. J gave up 6 bases and V 3 bases, and 7 bases lay outside the gene matches. Germline lookup yields CDR1 SGHTA and CDR2 FQGNSA. The DNA for the CDR3 is TGTGCCAGCAGCTTGGGGACTAGTCGGTTCAATGAGCAGTTCTTC. It encodes CASSLGTSRFNEQFF.

This sequence joins TRBV5-1 and TRBJ2-3; tentatively, D is TRBD2 (5 bases). The CDR3 is made up of 16 amino acids. Per germline, CDR1 SGHRS and CDR2 YFSETQ. Trimming cost V 0 bases and J 5 bases, with 16 bases left between them. The CDR3 here is CASSLAGTPGIDTQYF. The CDR3 DNA reads TGCGCCAGCAGCTTGGCCGGAACCCCCGGGATAGATACGCAGTATTTT. Variable domain in full (rest from reference TRBV5-1 and TRBJ2-3): KAGVTQTPRYLIKTRGQQVTLSCSPISGHRSVSWYQQTPGQGLQFLFEYFSETQRNKGNFPGRFSGRQFSNSRSEMNVSTLELGDSALYLCASSLAGTPGIDTQYFGPGTRLTVL.

CDR3 sequence (DNA): TGTGCCAGCAGCGGCACAGGGGCTGTGTCCTACAATGAGCAGTTCTTC. This encodes CASSGTGAVSYNEQFF. This sequence joins TRBV9 and TRBJ2-1; TRBD1 agrees at 7 bases. CDR1 SGDLS and CDR2 YYNGEE come from the germline V gene. This CDR3 comprises 16 residues. J was trimmed by 1 base and V by 3 bases; bases with no gene match: 7. Drawing the rest from reference TRBV9 and TRBJ2-1, the complete variable domain is DSGVTQTPKHLITATGQRVTLRCSPRSGDLSVYWYQQSLDQGLQFLIQYYNGEERAKGNILERFSAQQFPDLHSELNLSSLELGDSALYFCASSGTGAVSYNEQFFGPGTRLTVL.

In this sample, this clone turned up a few times. The genes are TRBV5-4 and TRBJ2-3, with 9 bases fitting TRBD1. This CDR3 contains 14 residues. V was clipped by 4 bases and J by 5 bases; unmatched bases: 5. Germline lookup yields CDR1 SGHNT and CDR2 YYREEE (reference sequence). The DNA for the CDR3 is TGTGCCAGCAGCACCACGACAGGGGGAGATACGCAGTATTTT. Protein sequence: CASSTTTGGDTQYF.

The V and J genes are TRBV18 and TRBJ2-5, with D maybe TRBD2 (5 bases). V was cut by 3 bases and J by 5 bases, with 10 bases left in between. CDR3 length: 13 amino acids. From germline, CDR1 is KGHSH and CDR2 LQKENI. DNA for the CDR3: TGTGCCAGCTCACCCAACGGGATGGAGACCCAGTACTTC. Protein product: CASSPNGMETQYF. Full variable domain (outside the CDR3, taken from reference TRBV18 and TRBJ2-5): NAGVMQNPRHLVRRRGQEARLRCSPMKGHSHVYWYRQLPEEGLKFMVYLQKENIIDESGMPKERFSAEFPKEGPSILRIQQVVRGDSAAYFCASSPNGMETQYFGPGTRLLVL.

The chain has TRBV5-1 and TRBJ1-4, with 10 bases aligning to TRBD1. Germline V lookup: CDR1 SGHRS, CDR2 YFSETQ. The CDR3 sequence is 16 residues long. V shed 0 bases, J shed 7 bases, and the junction held 6 bases outside the gene matches. CDR3 in amino acids: CASSLGQGAISEKLFF. Written as DNA, the CDR3 is TGCGCCAGCAGCTTGGGACAGGGGGCAATCTCTGAAAAACTGTTTTTT.

This chain uses TRBV7-6 with TRBJ2-7; D perhaps matches TRBD1 (6 bases). The CDR3 extends over 18 amino acids. Germline CDR1 and CDR2: SGHVS and FNYEAQ. V was clipped by 0 bases and J by 2 bases, with 20 bases between them. This chain's CDR3 is CASSLATGKGSFTYEQYF. CDR3 nucleotides: TGTGCCAGCAGCTTAGCTACAGGGAAAGGATCATTTACCTACGAGCAGTACTTC.

The gene calls are TRBV25-1 and TRBJ1-1; tentatively, D is TRBD1 (6 bases). Germline V gene sequence: CDR1 MGHDK, CDR2 SYGVNS. CDR3 length: 14 amino acids. V was shortened by 1 base and J by 11 bases, with 17 bases between the two germline ends. CDR3 protein: CASSEFGSGDKAFF. Here the CDR3 DNA reads TGTGCCAGCAGTGAATTTGGATCCGGGGACAAGGCTTTCTTT.